Sequencing of this TCR beta chain was carried out in a study of shared clonotypes between healthy human individuals. Study-level points and caveats: Memory subsets generally showed smaller estimated richness than naive subsets did.

With regard to this clone: The antigen remains unidentified.

J lost 6 bases, V lost 0 bases, and 4 bases had no gene match. CDR1 is LGHNA and CDR2 is YNFKEQ in the germline V gene. The CDR3 runs to 16 residues. The study drew its donors from healthy HIV-negative adults without recent acute infections or vaccinations. From CD4+ cells came CD45RA+ naive and CD45RA-negative memory subsets. Authors' data handling: As immunoSEQ supplied junction-only sequences (without quality scores), filtering differed. Profiled with immunoSEQ multiplex PCR; TCRdb holds only in-frame clones, not every one. That table furnishes V, J and clone size, whereas the DNA furnished D and trimming. The sample has 950,000 to 1,200,000 clones, approximately 75% seen once.

Input material: memory CD4+ T cells from PBMCs. Described subset: CD45RA-negative fraction. The rearrangement uses TRBV4-2 and TRBJ2-2; 10 nucleotides align to TRBD2. This receptor was taken from a man aged 18 to 30 in good health. Some clones in this sample may be carry-over from other donors' samples. For the CDR3, the DNA is TGTGCCAGCAGCCAAGAGGGTAGCGGGAGGCCCGGGGAGCTGTTTTTT. Encoded protein: CASSQEGSGRPGELFF.